The next 15 T cell receptor beta chains were all read from a single sample in a study of graft-versus-host responses after intestinal transplantation. Clones were sequenced by immunoSEQ multiplex PCR, and TCRdb holds only the in-frame ones, with some missing. The repertoire holds more than 12,000 clones, with around 95% as singletons. Sample: PBMCs, taken 9 days after transplant. These receptor sequences come from a human patient who received an intestinal transplant, so some T cells may come from the graft donor.

A single count supports this clone. This sequence joins TRBV6-6 and TRBJ2-7, with 11 bases that match TRBD1. J lost 6 bases, V lost 4 bases, and 2 bases had no gene match. The germline CDR1 and CDR2 sequences are MNHNY and SVGAGI (reference sequence). The CDR3 extends over 13 amino acids. The CDR3 bases are TGTGCCAGCAGTTGGGGGACAGGGGGCGAGCAGTACTTC. Its translation: CASSWGTGGEQYF.

This chain joins TRBV21-1 and TRBJ2-7; the table calls TRBD2, which could not be checked here. TRBV21-1 corresponds to a pseudogene. The CDR3 is 16 residues long. The CDR3 region has the DNA TGTGCCGGGAACAGACAAAGGACTAGCTCGTTCTACGAGCAGTACTTC. The encoded protein is CAGNRQRTSSFYEQYF.

This clone was counted once. The gene calls are TRBV5-1 and TRBJ2-7; 8 bases line up with TRBD1. The CDR3 has 13 amino acids. Germline V gene data show CDR1 as SGHRS and CDR2 as YFSETQ. Losses at the gene ends were 8 bases for V and 0 bases for J; bases not matched to a gene: 4. CDR3 loop: CASGQGASYEQYF. The DNA of the CDR3 is TGCGCCAGTGGCCAGGGGGCCTCCTACGAGCAGTACTTC.

This sequence joins TRBV10-3 and TRBJ2-7, with D perhaps matching TRBD1 (5 bases). Trimming removed 3 bases from V and 3 bases from J, with 6 bases in between. The germline V gene encodes CDR1 ENHRY and CDR2 SYGVKD. The CDR3 is 12 residues long. The CDR3 spells CAISDDSYEQYF. CDR3 DNA sequence: TGTGCCATCAGTGACGACAGCTACGAGCAGTACTTC.

The chain is built from TRBV2 and TRBJ1-3; TRBD1 is a possible D gene (6 bases). CDR1 and CDR2 from the germline V gene are SNHLY and FYNNEI. Trimming stripped 7 bases from V and 0 bases from J, with 13 bases between. This CDR3 is 15 amino acids long. In nucleotides, the CDR3 is TGTGCCAGCATGGTCCGGGACAACTCTGGAAACACCATATATTTT. Encoded protein: CASMVRDNSGNTIYF.

This clone showed up just a few times. This chain links TRBV19 with TRBJ2-1; 9 bases map to TRBD1. The CDR3 sequence is 13 residues long. The ends lost 3 bases at V and 8 bases at J; junction bases unmatched: 2. In germline, CDR1 is LNHDA, CDR2 SQIVND (reference sequence). CDR3 amino acids: CASSITGGDEQFF. The DNA of the CDR3 is TGTGCCAGTAGTATTACAGGGGGCGATGAGCAGTTCTTC.

J is TRBJ2-2 and V is TRBV7-3; the D gene could be TRBD1 or TRBD2 (7 bases each). Deletions cut 1 base from V and 0 bases from J, with 12 bases between. Germline V gene lookup returns CDR1 SGHTA and CDR2 FQGTGA. The CDR3 consists of 17 residues. CDR3 loop: CASSLKGAGANTGELFF. The CDR3 DNA reads as TGTGCCAGCAGCTTAAAGGGGGCGGGAGCGAACACCGGGGAGCTGTTTTTT.

The chain joins TRBV27 to TRBJ2-7; D not resolved. The CDR3 is made up of 13 amino acids. Trimming removed 4 bases from V and 0 bases from J, with 7 bases in between. The germline gives CDR1 MNHEY, CDR2 SMNVEV (reference sequence). In DNA, the CDR3 is TGTGCCAGCAGTTCCCTTAGCTCCTACGAGCAGTACTTC. Its protein product is CASSSLSSYEQYF.

The V gene is TRBV4-1, the J gene TRBJ2-7, with a possible D match to TRBD2 (6 bases). Germline loops: CDR1 MGHRA, CDR2 YSYEKL. V was shortened by 5 bases and J by 2 bases, with 10 bases between the two germline ends. There are 13 residues in the CDR3. CDR3 in DNA: TGCGCCAGCAGCGGGGACTTGCCCTACGAGCAGTACTTC. Residues: CASSGDLPYEQYF.

The V and J genes are TRBV11-2 and TRBJ2-2; D gene ambiguous. The CDR3 runs 10 residues. Trimming cost V 9 bases and J 6 bases, with 5 bases left between them. CDR1 and CDR2 (germline): SGHAT, FQNNGV. The CDR3 bases are TGTGCCAGTTATTCCGGGGAGCTGTTTTTT. This codes for CASYSGELFF.

The V call is TRBV27, the J call TRBJ2-3; TRBD2 aligns across 7 bases. Per the germline V gene, CDR1 is MNHEY and CDR2 is SMNVEV (reference sequence). There are 15 residues in the CDR3. The V segment lost 3 bases and the J segment 3 bases; nucleotides outside the gene matches: 6. Here the CDR3 DNA reads TGTGCCAGCAGTTTTGCGGGAGTCCCTACAGATACGCAGTATTTT. This sequence encodes CASSFAGVPTDTQYF.

In this sample, this clone turned up once. The chain employs TRBV5-6 and TRBJ2-3, with 7 bases that match TRBD1. Germline loops: CDR1 SGHDT, CDR2 YYEEEE. Trimming took 1 base from V and 6 from J; bases not matched to a gene: 5. This CDR3 spans 14 amino acids. The CDR3: CASSLPGGGDTQYF. In nucleotides, the CDR3 is TGTGCCAGCAGCTTGCCAGGGGGTGGCGATACGCAGTATTTT.

This rearrangement joins TRBV29-1 to TRBJ2-5; D possibly corresponds to TRBD1 (5 bases). Germline values: CDR1 SQVTM, CDR2 ANQGSEA. This CDR3 contains 14 residues. V was clipped by 1 base and J by 1 base, with 10 bases between them. For the CDR3, the DNA is TGCAGCGTTGAAGTCGGTACAGGCCAAGAGACCCAGTACTTC. Encoded protein: CSVEVGTGQETQYF.

V is TRBV4-1 and J is TRBJ1-4; D unclear. The CDR3 consists of 16 residues. Germline V gene lookup returns CDR1 MGHRA and CDR2 YSYEKL. Deletions cut 2 bases from V and 4 bases from J, with 14 bases between. The CDR3 DNA sequence: TGCGCCAGCAGCCAAAATTCAATCCCTGTTAATGAAAAACTGTTTTTT. This translates into CASSQNSIPVNEKLFF.

V is TRBV5-1 and J is TRBJ2-1, with D tentatively TRBD1 (7 bases). Trimming stripped 3 bases from V and 2 bases from J, with 21 bases between. The CDR3 sequence is 18 residues long. Germline V gene lookup returns CDR1 SGHRS and CDR2 YFSETQ. CDR3 sequence reads: CASSSPGQRLGAYNEQFF. CDR3 coding DNA: TGCGCCAGCAGCTCGCCGGGACAGAGACTAGGGGCCTACAATGAGCAGTTCTTC.